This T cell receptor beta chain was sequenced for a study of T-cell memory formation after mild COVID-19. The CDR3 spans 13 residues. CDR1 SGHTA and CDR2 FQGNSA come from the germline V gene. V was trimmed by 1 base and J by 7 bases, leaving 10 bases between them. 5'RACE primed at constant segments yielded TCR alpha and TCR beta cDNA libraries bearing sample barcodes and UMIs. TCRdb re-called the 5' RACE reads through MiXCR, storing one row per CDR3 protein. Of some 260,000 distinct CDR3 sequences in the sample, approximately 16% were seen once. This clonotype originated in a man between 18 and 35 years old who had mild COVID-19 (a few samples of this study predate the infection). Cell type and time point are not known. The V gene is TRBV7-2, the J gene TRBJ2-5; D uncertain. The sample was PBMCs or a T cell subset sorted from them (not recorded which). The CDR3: CASSLVPRGTQYF. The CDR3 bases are TGTGCCAGCAGCTTAGTCCCTCGTGGGACCCAGTACTTC. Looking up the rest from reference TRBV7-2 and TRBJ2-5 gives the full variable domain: GAGVSQSPSNKVTEKGKDVELRCDPISGHTALYWYRQSLGQGLEFLIYFQGNSAPDKSGLPSDRFSAERTGGSVSTLTIQRTQQEDSAVYLCASSLVPRGTQYFGPGTRLLVL.